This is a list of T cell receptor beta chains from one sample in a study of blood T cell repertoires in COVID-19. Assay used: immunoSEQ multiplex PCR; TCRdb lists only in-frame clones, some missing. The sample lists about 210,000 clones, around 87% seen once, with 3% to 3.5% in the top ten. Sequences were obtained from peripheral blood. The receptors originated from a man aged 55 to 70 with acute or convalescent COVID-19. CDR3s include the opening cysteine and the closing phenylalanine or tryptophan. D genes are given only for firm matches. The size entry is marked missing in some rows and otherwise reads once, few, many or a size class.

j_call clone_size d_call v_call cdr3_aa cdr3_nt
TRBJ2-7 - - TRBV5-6 CASRGLLRGGSYEQYF TGTGCCAGCAGGGGACTATTACGAGGGGGCTCCTACGAGCAGTACTTC
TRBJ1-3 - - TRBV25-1 CASSELGVYSGNTIYF TGTGCCAGCAGTGAACTCGGGGTTTACTCTGGAAACACCATATATTTT
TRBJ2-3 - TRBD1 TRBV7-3 CASAAGGLYTQYF TGTGCCAGCGCGGCAGGGGGCTTATATACGCAGTATTTT
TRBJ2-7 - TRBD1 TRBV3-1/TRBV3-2 CASSHGVGRGFPDEQYF TGTGCCAGCAGCCACGGAGTTGGCAGGGGGTTCCCGGACGAGCAGTACTTC
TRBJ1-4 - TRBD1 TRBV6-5 CASTGQPNEKLFF TGTGCCAGCACGGGACAGCCTAATGAAAAACTGTTTTTT
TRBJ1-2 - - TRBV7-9 CASSFGGEGVDTF TGTGCCAGCAGCTTTGGAGGGGAGGGTGTGGACACCTTC
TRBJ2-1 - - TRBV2 CASSGTQDYNEQFF TGTGCCAGCAGCGGGACACAAGACTACAATGAGCAGTTCTTC
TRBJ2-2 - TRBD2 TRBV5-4 CASTVGTSGGLNTGELFF TGTGCCAGCACTGTGGGGACTAGCGGGGGGTTGAACACCGGGGAGCTGTTTTTT
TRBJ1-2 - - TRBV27 CASRPVGGGGYTF TGTGCCAGCAGACCAGTGGGGGGGGGCGGCTACACCTTC
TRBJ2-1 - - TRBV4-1 CASSARSAGSGYNEQFF TGCGCCAGCAGCGCCCGATCCGCAGGCAGTGGTTACAATGAGCAGTTCTTC
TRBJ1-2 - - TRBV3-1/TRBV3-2 CASSSSRDGYTF TGTGCCAGCAGCTCCTCCAGGGATGGCTACACCTTC
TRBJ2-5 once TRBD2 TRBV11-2 CASSTNPTSGPSQETQYF TGTGCCAGCAGCACCAACCCGACTAGCGGCCCCTCTCAGGAGACCCAGTACTTC
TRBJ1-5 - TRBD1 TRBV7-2 CASSLAGTGVSNQPQHF TGTGCCAGCAGCTTAGCGGGGACAGGGGTTAGCAATCAGCCCCAGCATTTT
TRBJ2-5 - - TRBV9 CASSVQDQETQYF TGTGCCAGCAGCGTACAGGACCAAGAGACCCAGTACTTC
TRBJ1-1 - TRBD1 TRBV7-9 CASSLAGQGEAFF TGTGCCAGCAGCTTAGCGGGACAGGGTGAAGCTTTCTTT
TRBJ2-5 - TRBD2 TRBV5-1 CASSFGLAGETQYF TGCGCCAGCAGCTTCGGACTAGCGGGCGAGACCCAGTACTTC
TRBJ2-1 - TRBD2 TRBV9 CASSVGGGVSYNEQFF TGTGCCAGCAGCGTAGGTGGGGGGGTCTCCTACAATGAGCAGTTCTTC
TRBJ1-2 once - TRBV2 CASRAVLRGYTF TGTGCCAGCAGGGCAGTTCTCAGGGGCTACACCTTC
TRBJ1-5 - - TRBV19 CASSISPQRNQPQHF TGTGCCAGTAGTATTAGCCCCCAGCGCAATCAGCCCCAGCATTTT
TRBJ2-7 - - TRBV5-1 CASSLANPGHQWEQYF TGCGCCAGCAGCTTGGCCAATCCGGGACACCAGTGGGAGCAGTACTTC
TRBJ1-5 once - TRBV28 CASSSGDYGNQPQHF TGTGCCAGCTCTTCGGGGGATTACGGCAATCAGCCCCAGCATTTT
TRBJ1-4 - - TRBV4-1 CASSPSGGFSGEKLFF TGCGCCAGCAGCCCAAGCGGGGGGTTTTCAGGGGAAAAACTGTTTTTT
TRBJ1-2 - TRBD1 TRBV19 CASTDRAEWGYTF TGTGCCAGTACGGACAGGGCGGAATGGGGCTACACCTTC
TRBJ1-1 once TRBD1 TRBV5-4 CASSAGQANTEAFF TGTGCCAGCAGCGCCGGACAGGCGAACACTGAAGCTTTCTTT
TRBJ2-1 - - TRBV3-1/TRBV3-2 CASSQGGAGSYNEQFF TGTGCCAGCAGCCAAGGCGGGGCGGGATCCTACAATGAGCAGTTCTTC
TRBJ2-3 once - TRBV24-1 CATSDSNLLADTQYF TGTGCCACCAGTGATTCTAACCTACTAGCAGATACGCAGTATTTT
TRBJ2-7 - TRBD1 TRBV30 CAWSFRGQEQYF TGTGCCTGGAGCTTTAGGGGGCAAGAGCAGTACTTC
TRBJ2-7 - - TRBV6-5 CASSRGRGYEQYF TGTGCCAGCAGCCGAGGACGGGGCTACGAGCAGTACTTC
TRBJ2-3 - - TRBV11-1 CASSLNMLRGDTQYF TGTGCCAGCAGCTTAAACATGCTCCGGGGAGATACGCAGTATTTT
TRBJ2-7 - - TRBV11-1 CASSLGLGANYEQYF TGTGCCAGCAGCTTAGGTCTGGGGGCAAACTACGAGCAGTACTTC
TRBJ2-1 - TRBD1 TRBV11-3 CASSEYRGSRYNEQFF TGTGCCAGCAGCGAATACAGGGGTAGTCGCTACAATGAGCAGTTCTTC
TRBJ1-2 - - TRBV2 CASIPPGTPYRYTF TGTGCCAGCATCCCCCCCGGGACTCCCTATCGCTACACCTTC
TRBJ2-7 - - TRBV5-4 CASSLGDSSYEQYF TGTGCCAGCAGCTTGGGGGACTCCTCCTACGAGCAGTACTTC